The 9 T cell receptor beta chains reported below all come from one sample, sequenced in a study of OX40 agonist ivuxolimab in advanced cancers. Clones were sequenced by immunoSEQ multiplex PCR, and TCRdb holds only the in-frame ones, with some missing. The table lists some 22,000 clones, 80% to 90% of them singletons. Material: CD4+ or CD8+ T cells sorted from blood, obtained in a trial of the OX40 agonist ivuxolimab. Receptors originate from an adult with an advanced solid tumor such as melanoma, head and neck, liver or kidney cancer.

The chain couples TRBV27 to TRBJ2-3; 10 bases are a match to TRBD2. V lost 3 bases, J lost 1 base, and 4 bases stayed unmatched. The germline V gene encodes CDR1 MNHEY and CDR2 SMNVEV (reference sequence). CDR3 length: 16 residues. The CDR3 is CASSFLAGARTDTQYF. The CDR3 coding sequence is TGTGCCAGCAGTTTCCTAGCGGGAGCGCGCACAGATACGCAGTATTTT.

The chain recombines TRBV5-1 with TRBJ2-1, with 7 bases fitting TRBD1. The CDR3 has 18 residues. V lost 2 bases, J lost 6 bases, and 17 bases stayed unmatched. Germline assignment: CDR1 SGHRS and CDR2 YFSETQ. Here the CDR3 DNA reads TGCGCCAGCAGCTTAACGACGAACTCCAGACAGGGTGGCAATGAGCAGTTCTTC. Amino acids: CASSLTTNSRQGGNEQFF.

This chain joins TRBV5-1 and TRBJ2-5; 8 bases line up with TRBD1. V dropped 4 bases and J dropped 2; count of bases not matched to a gene: 4. This CDR3 spans 14 amino acids. Per the germline V gene, CDR1 is SGHRS and CDR2 is YFSETQ. The CDR3 is CASSPGTGQETQYF. The CDR3 coding sequence is TGCGCCAGCAGCCCCGGGACAGGACAAGAGACCCAGTACTTC.

The chain recombines TRBV19 with TRBJ2-3; possibly TRBD2 for D (6 bases). CDR1 LNHDA and CDR2 SQIVND come from the germline V gene (reference sequence). The ends were cut back, 3 bases at V and 1 base at J, with 8 bases in the middle. This CDR3 has 14 residues. In DNA form, the CDR3 reads TGTGCCAGTAGTATTTGGGGGGGCACAGATACGCAGTATTTT. Translated: CASSIWGGTDTQYF.

The V call is TRBV5-1, the J call TRBJ1-2; D is perhaps TRBD1 (5 bases). V was pared by 1 base and J by 7 bases, with 17 bases between. The germline V gene encodes CDR1 SGHRS and CDR2 YFSETQ. The CDR3 length is 15 residues. CDR3 in amino acids: CASSLNPAGSGGYTF. The CDR3 DNA is TGCGCCAGCAGCTTGAACCCTGCAGGGTCGGGTGGCTACACCTTC.

This chain connects TRBV6-6 to TRBJ1-1, with D possibly matching TRBD1 (6 bases). From germline, CDR1 is MNHNY and CDR2 SVGAGI (reference sequence). The germline V and J ends were trimmed by 7 bases and 2 bases, with 11 bases remaining between them. The length of the CDR3 is 13 residues. The CDR3, as DNA: TGTGCCAGCATTGTACAGGGAAACACTGAAGCTTTCTTT. Encoded protein: CASIVQGNTEAFF.

The V call is TRBV18, the J call TRBJ2-7, with 9 nucleotides matching TRBD1. Per the germline V gene, CDR1 is KGHSH and CDR2 is LQKENI. Germline trimming cut 8 bases from V and 3 bases from J; bases unmatched to any gene: 8. CDR3 length: 14 amino acids. The CDR3: CASGRTGAHYEQYF. The CDR3 DNA reads as TGTGCCAGCGGTCGGACAGGGGCCCACTACGAGCAGTACTTC. The full variable domain, its missing parts supplied by reference TRBV18 and TRBJ2-7, is NAGVMQNPRHLVRRRGQEARLRCSPMKGHSHVYWYRQLPEEGLKFMVYLQKENIIDESGMPKERFSAEFPKEGPSILRIQQVVRGDSAAYFCASGRTGAHYEQYFGPGTRLTVT.

The chain combines TRBV5-1 with TRBJ2-6, with D hard to call. This CDR3 region has 16 residues. Between the trimmed V and J ends, which lost 0 bases and 2 bases, there was a span of 9 bases. Per the germline V gene, CDR1 is SGHRS and CDR2 is YFSETQ. The CDR3 nucleotides read TGCGCCAGCAGCTTGGCCGGGTCCCCTGGGGCCAACGTCCTGACTTTC. The encoded protein is CASSLAGSPGANVLTF.

The chain recombines TRBV29-1 with TRBJ1-3; D is unclear. CDR1 is SQVTM, CDR2 ANQGSEA, per germline. Between the trimmed V and J ends, which lost 4 bases and 4 bases, there was a span of 11 bases. This CDR3 contains 13 residues. Written as DNA, the CDR3 is TGCAGCGTTGCACGGGGATACGGAAACACCATATATTTT. Amino acids: CSVARGYGNTIYF.